The clone carrying this T cell receptor (beta chain) was picked up one time. Antigen specificity is unknown. This sample is part of a study of graft-versus-host responses after intestinal transplantation. Whole-study findings and limits: Recipient marrow contained GvH clones, some of which appeared first in ileum or blood.

Sequencing used immunoSEQ multiplex PCR; TCRdb keeps in-frame clones, though not all of them. The sample holds about 88,000 clones, almost 90% seen once. The V end lost 4 bases, the J end lost 2 bases, and 12 bases lay between the germline ends. The germline CDR1 and CDR2 sequences are SNHLY and FYNNEI. This CDR3 has 15 residues. V gene TRBV2 combines with J gene TRBJ1-3, with TRBD1 as a possible D gene (6 bases). This sequence originates from a human donor who received an intestinal transplant. Sample: unstimulated CD4+ T cells sorted from spleen or lymph node cells, taken before intestinal transplant. CDR3 in DNA: TGTGCCAGCAGTGCACAGGGTTTGACTGGAAACACCATATATTTT. Translated: CASSAQGLTGNTIYF. The full variable domain, with the rest looked up from reference TRBV2 and TRBJ1-3, is EPEVTQTPSHQVTQMGQEVILRCVPISNHLYFYWYRQILGQKVEFLVSFYNNEISEKSEIFDDQFSVERPDGSNFTLKIRSTKLEDSAMYFCASSAQGLTGNTIYFGEGSWLTVV.